This TCR beta chain was found in a study of CD8+CD57+ T cells in acquired aplastic anemia. Study at large: Recorded DNA amounts for sorted CD4+ and CD8+ cells had an average of approximately 3.2 ug. There were 10 million to 12 million reads, on average, for CD4+ cells from healthy donors. Broader study findings: Levels of CD8+ Simpson's diversity were not significantly distinct in patients versus controls.

CDR3 and TCR beta VDJ profiling relied on genomic DNA as the template. Using its own MiXCR run on the reads, TCRdb lists one record per CDR3 protein. The sample has approximately 380,000 distinct CDR3 sequences; roughly 68% are singletons. Trimming stripped 6 bases from V and 1 base from J, with 13 bases between. The CDR3 is 14 amino acids. From germline, CDR1 is LNHDA and CDR2 SQIVND (reference sequence). As regards this clonotype: Its specificity is not known.

The sequence derives from a human donor in good health, serving as a control. The chain joins TRBV19 to TRBJ2-7; D is possibly TRBD1 (6 bases). Sequenced: sorted CD4+, CD8+, or CD8+CD57+ T cells (not recorded which) from PBMCs. CDR3 region: CASSLDTGSYEQYF. For the CDR3, the DNA is TGTGCCAGTAGCCTTGACACAGGGTCCTACGAGCAGTACTTC.